The table lists the clone carrying this T cell receptor (beta chain) with a few counts. The antigen is not known. The sample originates from a study of T cells in Graves' hyperthyroidism and ophthalmopathy. Study-level findings and limits: Before onset, by a median of about seven months, the model predicted ophthalmopathy. Blood also contained most expanded thyroid clonotypes above 0.001.

What was amplified from RNA transcripts were TCR beta CDR3 regions. During a first-round RT-PCR of the TCR CDR3, the HTBI primer set was used. Each CDR3 protein is one row after TCRdb ran MiXCR on the multiplex PCR reads. The sample has about 260,000 distinct CDR3 sequences, approximately 23% seen once. Exclusion criteria comprised uncontrolled infection, other autoimmune disease, pregnancy or lactation. This sample holds PBMCs from 9.5 to 10 ml fresh peripheral blood. The receptor's source is a man under 40 with Graves' ophthalmopathy. Specimen: blood.

The CDR3: CSASQGISGSSYNEQFF. CDR3 DNA sequence: TGCAGTGCTAGTCAGGGGATTAGCGGGAGCTCCTACAATGAGCAGTTCTTC. The chain joins TRBV20-1 to TRBJ2-1; 9 bases fit TRBD2. The CDR3 length is 17 residues. The germline gives CDR1 DFQATT, CDR2 SNEGSKA (reference sequence). The V segment lost 3 bases and the J segment 0 bases; nucleotides outside the gene matches: 9.